The 17 T cell receptor beta chains in this list originate from one sample, sequenced in a study of T cell changes during pregnancy in multiple sclerosis (dated by TCRdb to about 2019). Library preparation employed the immunoSEQ multiplex PCR assay. TCRdb took this table from immuneACCESS and kept in-frame rearrangements with V and J called. Such tables lack part of the clones; where checked against another copy, unresolved V genes explain under half of the gap, and the rest is unexplained. The sample table lists about 94,000 clones, approximately 95% of them with a count of one. The ten largest make up 0.99% of the sample. Here the sequenced sample was peripheral blood, taken after pregnancy. The source of these receptors is a female donor with multiple sclerosis, enrolled in a pregnancy study.

This clone was seen more than once but under ten times. The chain joins TRBV27 to TRBJ1-1, with 7 bases identical to TRBD1. Per the germline V gene, CDR1 is MNHEY and CDR2 is SMNVEV (reference sequence). After removal of 5 bases from V and 6 bases from J, the junction contained 6 bases not matched to a gene. This CDR3 is 13 amino acids long. This chain's CDR3 is CASSGRQGPEAFF. The CDR3, as DNA: TGTGCCAGCAGTGGTCGACAGGGACCTGAAGCTTTCTTT.

This clone was seen once. The chain combines TRBV11-3 with TRBJ1-1, with 7 bases identical to TRBD1. After removal of 5 bases from V and 0 bases from J, the junction contained 9 bases not matched to a gene. The V gene's germline CDR1 is SGHNT and CDR2 YENEEA. The CDR3 consists of 16 residues. As DNA, the CDR3 is TGTGCCAGCAGCCGTGGCGGGCAGGGGGTGAACACTGAAGCTTTCTTT. Encoded protein: CASSRGGQGVNTEAFF.

The rearrangement uses TRBV18 and TRBJ1-1; 9 bases fit TRBD1. Germline V lookup: CDR1 KGHSH, CDR2 LQKENI. The CDR3 is 14 residues long. V dropped 3 bases and J dropped 1; count of bases not matched to a gene: 0. CDR3 bases: TGTGCCAGCTCACCGGACAGGGGGAACACTGAAGCTTTCTTT. Protein product: CASSPDRGNTEAFF.

V gene TRBV11-2 combines with J gene TRBJ2-7; D may be TRBD2 (6 bases). CDR3 size: 16 residues. The germline CDR1 and CDR2 sequences are SGHAT and FQNNGV. Trimming removed 5 bases at V and 6 bases at J, with 23 bases between. CDR3 in amino acids: CASSLPGAPSASEQYF. CDR3 DNA sequence: TGTGCCAGCAGCCTTCCGGGAGCTCCGAGTGCGAGCGAGCAGTACTTC.

CDR3 sequence (DNA): TGTGCCAGCAGTTTAACCAGGGGGAACACTGAAGCTTTCTTT. The encoded protein is CASSLTRGNTEAFF. This rearrangement joins TRBV27 to TRBJ1-1; possible D gene TRBD1, 6 bases. The CDR3 loop spans 14 amino acids. CDR1 MNHEY and CDR2 SMNVEV come from the germline V gene (reference sequence). V gave up 2 bases and J gave up 1 base, with 8 bases separating them.

The chain joins TRBV28 to TRBJ2-5; TRBD2 aligns across 7 bases. CDR1 MDHEN and CDR2 SYDVKM come from the germline V gene. Trimming at V came to 4 bases and at J to 4 bases, leaving 3 bases not matched to a gene. CDR3 length: 13 residues. CDR3: CASSSGGRETQYF. DNA for the CDR3: TGTGCCAGCAGTTCCGGGGGGAGAGAGACCCAGTACTTC.

J is TRBJ2-7 and V is TRBV28; maybe TRBD2 (5 bases). V was clipped by 5 bases and J by 1 base, with 15 bases between them. CDR1 and CDR2 (germline): MDHEN, SYDVKM. The CDR3 has 15 residues. The DNA for the CDR3 is TGTGCCAGCAGTCCTCTCATCGGGAAATCCTACGAGCAGTACTTC. Its translation is CASSPLIGKSYEQYF.

As to this clone: One end of the junction varies from germline; a read error may be responsible. The sample contains more than one DNA sequence encoding this CDR3. The chain recombines TRBV5-1 with TRBJ2-7, with 8 bases identical to TRBD1. The CDR3 has 14 residues. Germline V CDR1 and CDR2: SGHRS, YFSETQ. DNA of the CDR3: TGCGCCAGCAGCACCGGACAGGGTACCTATGAGCAGTACTTC. The encoded protein is CASSTGQGTYEQYF.

The count of this clone is one. The rearrangement joins TRBV30 to TRBJ1-1; D call uncertain. Trimming shortened V by 7 bases and J by 3 bases, and 12 bases separated the two germline ends. This CDR3 has 12 amino acids. Germline CDR1 is GTSNPN and CDR2 is SVGIG (reference sequence). CDR3 in DNA: TGTGCCTTGGACGGGGTTCACACTGAAGCTTTCTTT. Amino acid sequence: CALDGVHTEAFF. The full variable domain, in which reference TRBV30 and TRBJ1-1 provide the parts outside the CDR3, is SQTIHQWPATLVQPVGSPLSLECTVEGTSNPNLYWYRQAAGRGLQLLFYSVGIGQISSEVPQNLSASRPQDRQFILSSKKLLLSDSGFYLCALDGVHTEAFFGQGTRLTVV.

The chain carries TRBV29-1 and TRBJ1-1; D call uncertain. The CDR3 extends over 13 amino acids. Per germline, CDR1 SQVTM and CDR2 ANQGSEA. Deletions cut 6 bases from V and 0 bases from J, with 11 bases between. The CDR3 nucleotides are TGCAGCGTAACGGCAGGTTTGAACACTGAAGCTTTCTTT. This translates into CSVTAGLNTEAFF.

The chain carries TRBV7-9 and TRBJ2-6; D might be TRBD1 (5 bases). V lost 0 bases, J lost 3 bases, and 12 bases lay in between. The CDR3 runs to 17 residues. Per the germline V gene, CDR1 is SEHNR and CDR2 is FQNEAQ (reference sequence). CDR3 nucleotides: TGTGCCAGCAGCTTAGCACAAGGGGCTTTTGGGGCCAACGTCCTGACTTTC. It translates to CASSLAQGAFGANVLTF.

The chain carries TRBV27 and TRBJ1-5; 8 bases match TRBD1. V lost 4 bases and J lost 3; bases outside the gene matches: 14. The CDR3 runs to 18 residues. Germline CDR1 is MNHEY and CDR2 is SMNVEV (reference sequence). The CDR3, as DNA: TGTGCCAGCAGTTCGAGACAGGGGCAGGGAAATAACAATCAGCCCCAGCATTTT. Protein sequence: CASSSRQGQGNNNQPQHF.

This clone was counted once. This rearrangement joins TRBV13 to TRBJ2-3; 12 bases align to TRBD2. The ends lost 4 bases at V and 3 bases at J; junction bases unmatched: 11. Germline assignment: CDR1 PRHDT and CDR2 FYEKMQ (reference sequence). The CDR3 extends over 18 amino acids. In DNA, the CDR3 is TGTGCCAGCAGCTCAGAGACTAGCGGGAGTACTTTGACAGATACGCAGTATTTT. Encoded protein: CASSSETSGSTLTDTQYF.

V usage is TRBV27 and J usage is TRBJ2-1; 9 positions match TRBD2. From germline, CDR1 is MNHEY and CDR2 SMNVEV (reference sequence). The CDR3 loop spans 15 amino acids. V was clipped by 2 bases and J by 10 bases; unmatched bases: 9. The CDR3 protein is CASSLAGGPLGEQFF. CDR3 bases: TGTGCCAGCAGTTTAGCGGGAGGGCCGTTGGGGGAGCAGTTCTTC.

This rearrangement joins TRBV9 to TRBJ2-7, with TRBD2 matching over 7 bases. The germline V gene encodes CDR1 SGDLS and CDR2 YYNGEE. The CDR3 spans 16 residues. Trimming removed 1 base from V and 2 bases from J; junction bases left unmatched: 9. The CDR3 region has the DNA TGTGCCAGCAGCGTAAGGGACTACCAGGGCCCCTACGAGCAGTACTTC. Amino acid sequence: CASSVRDYQGPYEQYF. The complete variable domain, with remaining parts taken from reference TRBV9 and TRBJ2-7, reads DSGVTQTPKHLITATGQRVTLRCSPRSGDLSVYWYQQSLDQGLQFLIQYYNGEERAKGNILERFSAQQFPDLHSELNLSSLELGDSALYFCASSVRDYQGPYEQYFGPGTRLTVT.

DNA for the CDR3: TGTGCCAGCAGAGGAACAGGGTTAGGAGTAGGCACAGATACGCAGTATTTT. Translation: CASRGTGLGVGTDTQYF. This chain links TRBV13 with TRBJ2-3; the D gene is possibly TRBD1 (6 bases). The length of the CDR3 is 17 residues. Deletions cut 6 bases from V and 1 base from J, with 20 bases between. Germline-derived CDR1 and CDR2 are PRHDT and FYEKMQ (reference sequence).

J is TRBJ2-7 and V is TRBV7-8; no definite D call. The germline V and J ends were trimmed by 3 bases and 4 bases, with 13 bases remaining between them. The germline V gene has CDR1 SGHVS and CDR2 FQNEAQ. This CDR3 has 14 amino acids. The CDR3, as DNA: TGTGCCAGCAGCTTGAGCGCTCCCCCATACGAGCAGTACTTC. It yields the protein CASSLSAPPYEQYF.